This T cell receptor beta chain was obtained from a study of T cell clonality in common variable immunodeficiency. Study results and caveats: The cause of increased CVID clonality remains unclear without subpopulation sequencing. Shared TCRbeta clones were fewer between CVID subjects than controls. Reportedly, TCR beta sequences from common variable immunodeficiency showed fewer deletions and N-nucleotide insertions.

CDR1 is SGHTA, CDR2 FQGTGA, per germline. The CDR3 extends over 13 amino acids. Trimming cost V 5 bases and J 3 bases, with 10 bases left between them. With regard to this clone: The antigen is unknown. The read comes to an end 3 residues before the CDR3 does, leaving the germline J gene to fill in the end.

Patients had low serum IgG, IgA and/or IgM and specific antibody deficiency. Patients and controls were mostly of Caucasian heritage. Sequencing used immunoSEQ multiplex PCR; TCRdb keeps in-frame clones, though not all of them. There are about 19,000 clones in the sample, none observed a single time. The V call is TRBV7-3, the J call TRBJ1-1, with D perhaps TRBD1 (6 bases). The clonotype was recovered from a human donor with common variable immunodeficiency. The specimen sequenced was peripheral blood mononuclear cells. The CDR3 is CASSRDIDTEAFF. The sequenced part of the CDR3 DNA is TGTGCCAGCAGCCGGGACATCGACACTGAA.